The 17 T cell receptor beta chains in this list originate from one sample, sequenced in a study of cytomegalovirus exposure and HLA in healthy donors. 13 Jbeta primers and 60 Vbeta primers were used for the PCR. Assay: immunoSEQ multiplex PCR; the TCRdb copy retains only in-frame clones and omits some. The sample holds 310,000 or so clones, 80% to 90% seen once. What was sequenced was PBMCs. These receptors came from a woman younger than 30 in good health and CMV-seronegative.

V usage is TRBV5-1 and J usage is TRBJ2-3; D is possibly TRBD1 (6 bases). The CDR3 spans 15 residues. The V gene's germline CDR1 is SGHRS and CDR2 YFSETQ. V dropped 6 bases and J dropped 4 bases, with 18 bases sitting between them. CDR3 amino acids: CASKRGRGAPDTQYF. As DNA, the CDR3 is TGCGCCAGCAAGCGAGGCAGGGGTGCCCCAGATACGCAGTATTTT.

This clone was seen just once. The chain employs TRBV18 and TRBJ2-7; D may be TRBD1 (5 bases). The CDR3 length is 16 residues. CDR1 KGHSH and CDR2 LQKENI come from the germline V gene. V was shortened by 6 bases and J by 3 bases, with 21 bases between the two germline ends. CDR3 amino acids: CASSLIGARVRYEQYF. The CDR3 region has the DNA TGTGCCAGCTCCCTAATTGGGGCCCGGGTCCGCTACGAGCAGTACTTC.

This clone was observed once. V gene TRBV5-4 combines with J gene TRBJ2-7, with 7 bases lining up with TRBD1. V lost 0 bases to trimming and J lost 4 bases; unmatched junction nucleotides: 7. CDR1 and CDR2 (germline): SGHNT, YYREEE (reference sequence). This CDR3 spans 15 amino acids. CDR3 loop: CASSLGYRGAYEQYF. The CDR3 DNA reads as TGTGCCAGCAGCTTGGGGTACAGGGGTGCATACGAGCAGTACTTC.

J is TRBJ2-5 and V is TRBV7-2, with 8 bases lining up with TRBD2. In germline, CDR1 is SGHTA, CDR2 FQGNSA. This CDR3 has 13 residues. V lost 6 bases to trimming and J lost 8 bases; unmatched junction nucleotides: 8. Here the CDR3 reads CASRATSAGTQYF. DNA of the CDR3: TGTGCCAGCAGGGCGACTAGCGCGGGCACCCAGTACTTC.

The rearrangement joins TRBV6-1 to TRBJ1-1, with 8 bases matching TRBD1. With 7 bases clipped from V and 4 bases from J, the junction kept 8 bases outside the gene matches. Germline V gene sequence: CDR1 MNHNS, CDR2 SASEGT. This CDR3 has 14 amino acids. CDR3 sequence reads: CASKMTGVPTEAFF. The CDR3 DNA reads TGTGCCAGCAAGATGACAGGGGTCCCCACTGAAGCTTTCTTT.

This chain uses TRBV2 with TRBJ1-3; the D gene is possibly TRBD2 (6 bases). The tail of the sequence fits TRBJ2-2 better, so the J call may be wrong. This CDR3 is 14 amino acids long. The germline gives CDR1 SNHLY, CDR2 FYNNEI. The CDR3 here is CASTERVAGGELFF. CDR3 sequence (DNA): TGTGCCAGCACCGAGCGGGTGGCGGGGGGGGAGCTGTTTTTT.

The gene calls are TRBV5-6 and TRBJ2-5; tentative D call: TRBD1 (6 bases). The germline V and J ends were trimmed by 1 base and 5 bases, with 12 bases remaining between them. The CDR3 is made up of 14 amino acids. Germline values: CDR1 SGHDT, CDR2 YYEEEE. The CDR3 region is CASSLTGWGETQYF. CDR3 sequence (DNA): TGTGCCAGCAGCTTGACAGGGTGGGGGGAGACCCAGTACTTC.

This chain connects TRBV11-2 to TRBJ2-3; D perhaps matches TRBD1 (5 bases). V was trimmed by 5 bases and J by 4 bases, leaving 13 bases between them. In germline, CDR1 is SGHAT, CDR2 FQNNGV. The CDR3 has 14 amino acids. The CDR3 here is CASSLPWGSDTQYF. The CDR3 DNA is TGTGCCAGCAGCCTCCCTTGGGGCTCAGATACGCAGTATTTT.

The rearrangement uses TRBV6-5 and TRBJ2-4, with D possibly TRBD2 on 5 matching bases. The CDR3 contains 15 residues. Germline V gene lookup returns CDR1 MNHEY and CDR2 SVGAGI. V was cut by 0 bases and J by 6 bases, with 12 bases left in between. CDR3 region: CASSYSREGPNIQYF. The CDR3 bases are TGTGCCAGCAGTTACTCGAGAGAGGGCCCAAACATTCAGTACTTC.

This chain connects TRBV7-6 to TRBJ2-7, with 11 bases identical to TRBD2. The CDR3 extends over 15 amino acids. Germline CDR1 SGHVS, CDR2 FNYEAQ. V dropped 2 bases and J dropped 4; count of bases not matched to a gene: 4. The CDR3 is CASSLSGTSGYEQYF. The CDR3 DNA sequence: TGTGCCAGCAGCTTATCAGGGACTAGCGGATACGAGCAGTACTTC.

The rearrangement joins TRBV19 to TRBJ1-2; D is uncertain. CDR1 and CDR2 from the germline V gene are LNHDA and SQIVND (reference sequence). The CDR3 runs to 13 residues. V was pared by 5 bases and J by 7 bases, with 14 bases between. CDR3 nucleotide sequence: TGTGCCAGTAGTTGGGGAGGTGAAGGTGGCTACACCTTC. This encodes CASSWGGEGGYTF.

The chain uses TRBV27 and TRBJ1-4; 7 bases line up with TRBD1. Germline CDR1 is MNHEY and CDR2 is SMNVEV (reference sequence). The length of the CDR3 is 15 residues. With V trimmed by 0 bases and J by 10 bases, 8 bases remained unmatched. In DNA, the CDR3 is TGTGCCAGCAGTTTATCCGGGACAGCCACGGGAAAACTGTTTTTT. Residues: CASSLSGTATGKLFF.

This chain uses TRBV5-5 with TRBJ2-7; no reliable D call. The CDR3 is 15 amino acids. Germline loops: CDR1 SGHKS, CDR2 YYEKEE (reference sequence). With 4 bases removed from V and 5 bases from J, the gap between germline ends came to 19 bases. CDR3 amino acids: CASSLNLGRIHEQYF. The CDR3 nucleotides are TGTGCCAGCAGCCTCAACCTAGGAAGGATCCACGAGCAGTACTTC.

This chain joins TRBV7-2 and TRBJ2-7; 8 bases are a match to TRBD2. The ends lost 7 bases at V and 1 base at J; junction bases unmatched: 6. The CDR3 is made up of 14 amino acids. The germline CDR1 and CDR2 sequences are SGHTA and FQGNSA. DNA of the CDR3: TGTGCCAGCACCCGGGGGGGCGGTTCCTACGAGCAGTACTTC. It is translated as CASTRGGGSYEQYF.

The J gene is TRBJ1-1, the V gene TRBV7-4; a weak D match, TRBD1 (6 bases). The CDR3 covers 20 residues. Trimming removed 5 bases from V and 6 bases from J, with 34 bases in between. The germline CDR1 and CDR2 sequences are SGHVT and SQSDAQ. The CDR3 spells CASSAPGSFGQGITVAEAFF. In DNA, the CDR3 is TGTGCCAGCAGCGCCCCCGGGTCATTTGGGCAGGGGATAACTGTCGCTGAAGCTTTCTTT.

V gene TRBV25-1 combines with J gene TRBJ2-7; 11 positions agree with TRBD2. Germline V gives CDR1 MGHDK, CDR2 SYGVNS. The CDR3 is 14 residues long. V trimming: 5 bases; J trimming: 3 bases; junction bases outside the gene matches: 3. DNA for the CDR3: TGTGCCAGCAGTTCTAGCGGGGGGAGCTACGAGCAGTACTTC. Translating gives CASSSSGGSYEQYF.

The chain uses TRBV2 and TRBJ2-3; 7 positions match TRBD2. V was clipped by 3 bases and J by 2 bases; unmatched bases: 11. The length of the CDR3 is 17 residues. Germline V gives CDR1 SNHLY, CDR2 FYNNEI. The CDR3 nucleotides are TGTGCCAGCAGTGACTCGCTGGCTAGCGGCATCACAGATACGCAGTATTTT. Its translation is CASSDSLASGITDTQYF.